Listed below are T cell receptor beta chains from one sample, sequenced in a study of patients and donors after allogeneic stem cell transplantation. In TCRdb, the RT-PCR reads were re-called with MiXCR into one record per CDR3 protein. The sample yields about 960,000 distinct CDR3 sequences, about a sixth seen once. The source material was blood, either unsorted or a sorted T cell fraction (not recorded which). The receptors derive from a human donor who was either an allogeneic HSCT recipient or a stem cell or donor lymphocyte infusion donor (not recorded which). It is not recorded whose cells these are; they may come from a transplant donor. CDR3s include the opening cysteine and the closing phenylalanine or tryptophan. Each record gives: V gene, J gene, D gene, clone size, CDR3 DNA, CDR3 protein. D genes are given only for firm matches. Some rows have no size entry. The others give once, few or many, or a class for an expanded clone.

v_call: TRBV12-3/TRBV12-4
j_call: TRBJ2-2
d_call: TRBD2
clone_size: many
cdr3_nt: TGTGCCAGCAGTTTAACTAGCGGGAGGGCCGGCGGGGAGCTGTTTTTT
cdr3_aa: CASSLTSGRAGGELFF

v_call: TRBV2
j_call: TRBJ2-3
d_call: TRBD1
clone_size: .
cdr3_nt: TGTGCCAGCAATTTCGGGACAGGGGTAACAGATACGCAGTATTTT
cdr3_aa: CASNFGTGVTDTQYF

v_call: TRBV9
j_call: TRBJ2-3
d_call: .
clone_size: few
cdr3_nt: TGTGCCAGCAGCCCCCCCCCGGGCACAGATACGCAGTATTTT
cdr3_aa: CASSPPPGTDTQYF

v_call: TRBV5-1
j_call: TRBJ2-7
d_call: TRBD2
clone_size: .
cdr3_nt: TGCGCCAGCAGCTTGTCCCAGACTAGCGGGGAGGGGAGATCCCACGAGCAGTACTTC
cdr3_aa: CASSLSQTSGEGRSHEQYF

v_call: TRBV6-5
j_call: TRBJ1-1
d_call: .
clone_size: .
cdr3_nt: TGTGCCAGCAGTTACTCTTGGGGTTCGAACACTGAAGCTTTCTTT
cdr3_aa: CASSYSWGSNTEAFF

v_call: TRBV3-1
j_call: TRBJ2-1
d_call: TRBD2
clone_size: .
cdr3_nt: TGTGCCAGCAGCAGAGGACTAGCGGGGGGCCAAGGTGAGCAGTTCTTC
cdr3_aa: CASSRGLAGGQGEQFF

v_call: TRBV19
j_call: TRBJ2-7
d_call: .
clone_size: few
cdr3_nt: TGTGCCAGTAGTAGAACGGTTCTAAGCTCCTACGAGTACGAGCAGTACTTC
cdr3_aa: CASSRTVLSSYEYEQYF

v_call: TRBV11-3
j_call: TRBJ2-3
d_call: .
clone_size: .
cdr3_nt: TGTGCCAGCAGCTTTAGTCTAGTGGGGTTTACAGATACGCAGTATTTT
cdr3_aa: CASSFSLVGFTDTQYF

v_call: TRBV6-1
j_call: TRBJ2-6
d_call: TRBD1
clone_size: many
cdr3_nt: TGTGCCAGCAAGGGACGGAGACAGGGGATGTCTGGGGCCAACGTCCTGACTTTC
cdr3_aa: CASKGRRQGMSGANVLTF

v_call: TRBV27
j_call: TRBJ2-7
d_call: .
clone_size: .
cdr3_nt: TGTGCCAGCAGTCCCGAACCAGAAGGGTACGAGCAGTACTTC
cdr3_aa: CASSPEPEGYEQYF

v_call: TRBV7-9
j_call: TRBJ2-4
d_call: .
clone_size: .
cdr3_nt: TGTGCCAGCAGCCCCCAAGGGCAGGCCAAAAACATTCAGTACTTC
cdr3_aa: CASSPQGQAKNIQYF

v_call: TRBV29-1
j_call: TRBJ2-7
d_call: .
clone_size: many
cdr3_nt: TGCAGCGTTGAAGGTGGTAGGGCAGGGGTTTCTTACGAGCAGTACTTC
cdr3_aa: CSVEGGRAGVSYEQYF

v_call: TRBV7-9
j_call: TRBJ2-7
d_call: .
clone_size: .
cdr3_nt: TGTGCCAGCAGAGACCGGGACACTGGGAAGGGAGGGCAGTACTTC
cdr3_aa: CASRDRDTGKGGQYF

v_call: TRBV4-3
j_call: TRBJ1-2
d_call: TRBD1
clone_size: few
cdr3_nt: TGCGCCAGCAGCTCCCGACAGGGGAAGCTGTACACCTTC
cdr3_aa: CASSSRQGKLYTF

v_call: TRBV7-2
j_call: TRBJ2-7
d_call: .
clone_size: few
cdr3_nt: TGTGCCAGCAGCACGGGGACGGTTGGGTCCTACGAGCAGTACTTC
cdr3_aa: CASSTGTVGSYEQYF

v_call: TRBV6-5
j_call: TRBJ2-5
d_call: .
clone_size: .
cdr3_nt: TGTGCCAGCAGTTACTTTGGCGCGGGGGCCCAAGAGACCCAGTACTTC
cdr3_aa: CASSYFGAGAQETQYF

v_call: TRBV2
j_call: TRBJ2-1
d_call: .
clone_size: few
cdr3_nt: TGTGCCGTCGGACTTAGGGAGCCGAGCTCCTACAATGAGCAGTTCTTC
cdr3_aa: CAVGLREPSSYNEQFF

v_call: TRBV6-2/TRBV6-3
j_call: TRBJ1-5
d_call: TRBD1
clone_size: .
cdr3_nt: TGTGCCAGCCGGGACAGGGATGAACAGCCCCAGCATTTT
cdr3_aa: CASRDRDEQPQHF

v_call: TRBV24-1
j_call: TRBJ2-3
d_call: .
clone_size: .
cdr3_nt: TGTGCCACCAGTGATTTTAGGAAGGGAGACCGTACAGGCACAGATACGCAGTATTTT
cdr3_aa: CATSDFRKGDRTGTDTQYF

v_call: TRBV27
j_call: TRBJ1-6
d_call: .
clone_size: few
cdr3_nt: TGTGCCAGCAGTTTAGTTGGGCAGGGTGCCTATAATTCACCCCTCCACTTT
cdr3_aa: CASSLVGQGAYNSPLHF

v_call: TRBV10-3
j_call: TRBJ1-1
d_call: .
clone_size: many
cdr3_nt: TGTGCCATCAGTGAGAGGTTGGGGGACGTGGTTATGGACACTGAAGCTTTCTTT
cdr3_aa: CAISERLGDVVMDTEAFF

v_call: TRBV7-2
j_call: TRBJ2-1
d_call: TRBD2
clone_size: .
cdr3_nt: TGTGCCAGCAGCTTAGGGCCAGCGGGAGAGGGGAGGGATGAGCAGTTCTTC
cdr3_aa: CASSLGPAGEGRDEQFF

v_call: TRBV7-2
j_call: TRBJ1-6
d_call: .
clone_size: .
cdr3_nt: TGTGCCAGCAGCCAAACTGTTGGGAATCTTAATTCACCCCTCCACTTT
cdr3_aa: CASSQTVGNLNSPLHF

v_call: TRBV2
j_call: TRBJ2-7
d_call: .
clone_size: .
cdr3_nt: TGTGCCAGCTTGCCAGTCTACGAGCAGTACTTC
cdr3_aa: CASLPVYEQYF

v_call: TRBV30
j_call: TRBJ1-1
d_call: .
clone_size: few
cdr3_nt: TGTGCCTGGAGTCGTCAAGGCGACATACTTACGAACACTGAAGCTTTCTTT
cdr3_aa: CAWSRQGDILTNTEAFF

v_call: TRBV29-1
j_call: TRBJ1-5
d_call: .
clone_size: many
cdr3_nt: TGCAGCGCCCAGATCGGGGGTAATCAGCCCCAGCATTTT
cdr3_aa: CSAQIGGNQPQHF

v_call: TRBV5-1
j_call: TRBJ2-5
d_call: TRBD2
clone_size: once
cdr3_nt: TGCGCCAGCAGCTCCCGGGGGGGTTTGGAGACCCAGTACTTC
cdr3_aa: CASSSRGGLETQYF

v_call: TRBV7-3
j_call: TRBJ2-1
d_call: .
clone_size: few
cdr3_nt: TGTGCCAGCAGCTTAGGCCTCGAATATATCAATGAGCAGTTCTTC
cdr3_aa: CASSLGLEYINEQFF

v_call: TRBV20-1
j_call: TRBJ1-1
d_call: .
clone_size: few
cdr3_nt: TGCAGTGCTAGAGAGGGGTCGGCCGGGACAGAAGCTTTCTTT
cdr3_aa: CSAREGSAGTEAFF

v_call: TRBV7-9
j_call: TRBJ2-1
d_call: .
clone_size: few
cdr3_nt: TGTGCCAGCAGCTCGGGACTTCTCAATGAGCAGTTCTTC
cdr3_aa: CASSSGLLNEQFF

v_call: TRBV20-1
j_call: TRBJ2-1
d_call: TRBD1
clone_size: many
cdr3_nt: TGCAGTGCCCGGGCGAGACAGGGCTCGGTCTTATACAATGAGCAGTTCTTC
cdr3_aa: CSARARQGSVLYNEQFF

v_call: TRBV12-3/TRBV12-4
j_call: TRBJ1-6
d_call: TRBD1
clone_size: .
cdr3_nt: TGTGCCAGCAGTTCCAGGGGGGGGTCACCCCTCCACTTT
cdr3_aa: CASSSRGGSPLHF

v_call: TRBV9
j_call: TRBJ2-3
d_call: .
clone_size: few
cdr3_nt: TGTGCCAGCAGCCGAGAGGGGGAGGATACGCAGTATTTT
cdr3_aa: CASSREGEDTQYF

v_call: TRBV5-1
j_call: TRBJ2-7
d_call: TRBD1
clone_size: few
cdr3_nt: TGCGCCAGCAGCGGACAGGCGAACTACGAGCAGTACTTC
cdr3_aa: CASSGQANYEQYF

v_call: TRBV7-2
j_call: TRBJ1-2
d_call: .
clone_size: .
cdr3_nt: TGTGCCAGCAGCCGGGGCGCCCCTTCCCATGGCTACACCTTC
cdr3_aa: CASSRGAPSHGYTF

v_call: TRBV7-2
j_call: TRBJ2-1
d_call: TRBD2
clone_size: few
cdr3_nt: TGTGCCAGCAGCACCGAACTAGCGGGAGGGCCTTACAATGAGCAGTTCTTC
cdr3_aa: CASSTELAGGPYNEQFF

v_call: TRBV7-6
j_call: TRBJ2-1
d_call: .
clone_size: .
cdr3_nt: TGTGCCAGCAGCTCAAGACCCATGCGAATCAACAATGAGCAGTTCTTC
cdr3_aa: CASSSRPMRINNEQFF